In its sample, the clone carrying this TCR beta chain was seen once. No antigen is known for it. This sample was taken from a study of T cell responses to AZD1222 COVID-19 vaccine. Study summary: Second doses that came at about 4 or about 12 weeks were put together. Notes on the study in general: The study reported that nearly half of spike-specific TCRs target unmutated variant regions. Vaccination with two AZD1222 doses was followed by a rise in Spike-specific TCR breadth and depth.

The CDR3 length is 14 residues. Germline V lookup: CDR1 SGHRS, CDR2 YFSETQ. V was pared by 0 bases and J by 3 bases, with 6 bases between. Sequencing was performed with immunoSEQ multiplex PCR; in TCRdb, only in-frame clones are kept and a portion is missing. Altogether around 110,000 clones are present, roughly 87% being singletons, with the ten largest covering around 4.3%. The TCR originated in an adult in good health. The V call is TRBV5-1, the J call TRBJ2-2; the D is unclear. The sequenced sample was peripheral blood, obtained on day 0 of AZD1222 vaccination. The CDR3 DNA is TGCGCCAGCAGCTTGGGCAGCTACACCGGGGAGCTGTTTTTT. This encodes CASSLGSYTGELFF. The full variable domain, completed using reference TRBV5-1 and TRBJ2-2, is KAGVTQTPRYLIKTRGQQVTLSCSPISGHRSVSWYQQTPGQGLQFLFEYFSETQRNKGNFPGRFSGRQFSNSRSEMNVSTLELGDSALYLCASSLGSYTGELFFGEGSRLTVL.